This passage covers 14 T cell receptor beta chains from one sample sequenced in a study of T cell responses to AZD1222 COVID-19 vaccine. Produced via immunoSEQ multiplex PCR; TCRdb's table is partial and in-frame only. This table holds about 160,000 clones, 75% to 95% found once. Here the sequenced sample was peripheral blood, taken on day 0 of AZD1222 vaccination. The receptors originated from an adult in good health.

The chain employs TRBV7-9 and TRBJ1-3; a weak D match, TRBD1 (5 bases). Trimming took off 6 bases at V and 0 bases at J, with 12 bases between the two ends. CDR1 and CDR2 from the germline V gene are SEHNR and FQNEAQ (reference sequence). This CDR3 has 15 residues. CDR3 in amino acids: CASSPRQSSGNTIYF. CDR3 nucleotides: TGTGCCAGCAGTCCTCGACAGTCCTCTGGAAACACCATATATTTT.

The genes are TRBV2 and TRBJ1-6; unclear D gene. V shed 4 bases and J shed 9 bases, with 16 bases lying between them. The germline V gene encodes CDR1 SNHLY and CDR2 FYNNEI. There are 15 residues in the CDR3. The CDR3 region is CASSAAHLNLSPLHF. In nucleotides, the CDR3 is TGTGCCAGCAGTGCAGCACACCTCAACCTTTCACCCCTCCACTTT.

The rearrangement joins TRBV5-4 to TRBJ2-6; 11 bases map to TRBD2. J lost 4 bases, V lost 2 bases, and 11 bases had no gene match. Germline CDR1 reads SGHNT; CDR2 reads YYREEE (reference sequence). The CDR3 runs to 19 residues. CDR3 region: CASSLALLAGGSGANVLTF. The CDR3 DNA reads as TGTGCCAGCAGCTTAGCCCTTCTAGCGGGAGGCTCCGGGGCCAACGTCCTGACTTTC.

The gene calls are TRBV7-9 and TRBJ2-5, with 12 bases lining up with TRBD2. This CDR3 has 14 residues. The ends lost 8 bases at V and 2 bases at J; junction bases unmatched: 3. Germline values: CDR1 SEHNR, CDR2 FQNEAQ (reference sequence). CDR3 sequence reads: CASGTSGYQETQYF. CDR3 DNA: TGTGCCAGCGGGACTAGCGGGTATCAAGAGACCCAGTACTTC.

This chain links TRBV5-1 with TRBJ2-3; D gene ambiguous. Looked up from germline, CDR1 is SGHRS and CDR2 is YFSETQ. V was cut by 2 bases and J by 0 bases, with 7 bases left in between. This CDR3 spans 14 amino acids. In nucleotides, the CDR3 is TGCGCCAGCAGCTTTCTCGGAAGCACAGATACGCAGTATTTT. Protein: CASSFLGSTDTQYF. The full variable domain, with the rest looked up from reference TRBV5-1 and TRBJ2-3, is KAGVTQTPRYLIKTRGQQVTLSCSPISGHRSVSWYQQTPGQGLQFLFEYFSETQRNKGNFPGRFSGRQFSNSRSEMNVSTLELGDSALYLCASSFLGSTDTQYFGPGTRLTVL.

The chain couples TRBV24-1 to TRBJ2-1; maybe TRBD2 (6 bases). The V gene's germline CDR1 is KGHDR and CDR2 SFDVKD. Trimming shortened V by 4 bases and J by 8 bases, and 8 bases separated the two germline ends. The CDR3 contains 12 residues. The DNA for the CDR3 is TGTGCCACCAGTGAGACTAGGTATGAGCAGTTCTTC. It encodes CATSETRYEQFF.

J is TRBJ2-1 and V is TRBV6-5, with TRBD1 identical over 9 bases. The V and J ends lost 7 bases and 12 bases, in that order; junction bases with no gene match: 13. CDR3 length: 14 residues. Germline-derived CDR1 and CDR2 are MNHEY and SVGAGI. CDR3 amino acids: CASIQTGTGSGQFF. CDR3 nucleotides: TGTGCCAGCATCCAAACCGGGACAGGGTCGGGGCAGTTCTTC.

This chain connects TRBV7-3 to TRBJ2-3; 11 nucleotides line up with TRBD2. From germline, CDR1 is SGHTA and CDR2 FQGTGA. J gave up 0 bases and V 5 bases, and 7 bases lay outside the gene matches. The CDR3 spans 17 residues. CDR3 coding DNA: TGTGCCAGCAGCCCCGGGACTAGCGGCTCTAGCACAGATACGCAGTATTTT. Translated: CASSPGTSGSSTDTQYF.

The chain is built from TRBV4-2 and TRBJ2-2; tentative D call: TRBD2 (5 bases). The V end lost 0 bases, the J end lost 2 bases, and 13 bases lay between the germline ends. The CDR3 has 17 amino acids. Per germline, CDR1 LGHNA and CDR2 YNFKEQ. This CDR3 reads CASSQDRTQGNTGELFF. DNA of the CDR3: TGTGCCAGCAGCCAAGATCGGACTCAAGGCAACACCGGGGAGCTGTTTTTT.

J is TRBJ2-2 and V is TRBV11-3; 7 nucleotides match TRBD2. Germline V gene data show CDR1 as SGHNT and CDR2 as YENEEA. V shed 5 bases, J shed 3 bases, and the junction held 6 bases outside the gene matches. CDR3 length: 15 amino acids. CDR3 protein: CASSGRAGDTGELFF. In nucleotides, the CDR3 is TGTGCCAGCAGCGGCCGGGCGGGGGACACCGGGGAGCTGTTTTTT.

The chain combines TRBV5-4 with TRBJ2-1; 8 positions agree with TRBD2. Germline V lookup: CDR1 SGHNT, CDR2 YYREEE (reference sequence). The CDR3 spans 15 residues. V shed 4 bases and J 5 bases; nucleotides not matched to a gene: 8. DNA of the CDR3: TGTGCCAGCAGCCCCCAAGGGCGGGAGGACAATGAGCAGTTCTTC. It specifies CASSPQGREDNEQFF.

The V call is TRBV6-5, the J call TRBJ1-6; 10 nucleotides line up with TRBD1. CDR3 length: 15 residues. From germline, CDR1 is MNHEY and CDR2 SVGAGI. Unmatched junction bases numbered 8, after V lost 4 bases and J lost 11 bases. CDR3 sequence reads: CASSSKTGGRTPLHF. DNA for the CDR3: TGTGCCAGCAGTTCAAAGACAGGGGGCAGGACACCCCTCCACTTT.

V gene TRBV5-1 combines with J gene TRBJ2-5; D may be TRBD2 (6 bases). Between the trimmed V and J ends, which lost 5 bases and 5 bases, there was a span of 19 bases. This CDR3 has 15 amino acids. Germline loops: CDR1 SGHRS, CDR2 YFSETQ. In DNA form, the CDR3 reads TGCGCCAGCAGTCCCTACCTTACGGGAGAGGAGACCCAGTACTTC. Its protein is CASSPYLTGEETQYF. Full variable domain (rest looked up from reference TRBV5-1 and TRBJ2-5): KAGVTQTPRYLIKTRGQQVTLSCSPISGHRSVSWYQQTPGQGLQFLFEYFSETQRNKGNFPGRFSGRQFSNSRSEMNVSTLELGDSALYLCASSPYLTGEETQYFGPGTRLLVL.

The chain is built from TRBV6-5 and TRBJ2-1; D is perhaps TRBD1 (6 bases). CDR3 length equals 12 residues. CDR1 MNHEY and CDR2 SVGAGI come from the germline V gene. Trimming took off 5 bases at V and 10 bases at J, with 12 bases between the two ends. The CDR3 nucleotides are TGTGCCAGCAGTACCACAGGGTACGAGCAGTTCTTC. Its translation: CASSTTGYEQFF.